A single TCR beta chain is shown here with its context. This clonotype was seen a handful of times. Which antigen it targets is not known. No clone much larger than this one lies a single base away; base qualities are absent. The 40 or so donors, aged roughly 6 to 95 years, were systemically healthy Caucasian individuals from Russia. Ten milliliters of peripheral blood were drawn from each donor into EDTA-treated Vacutainer tubes. Ficoll-Paque density-gradient centrifugation was used to isolate PBMCs, with at least 6.5 million obtained per sample. Total RNA, at least 6 micrograms per sample, was extracted from PBMCs with Trizol reagent. For every donor, an aliquot of PBMCs went through flow cytometry to measure the percentages of naive CD45RAhigh/CD27high T cells. Library preparation employed 5' RACE. TCRdb names Illumina HiSeq 2500 as the instrument used. A second PCR of roughly 7 to 12 cycles was run with a J-beta primer mix and a sample-barcoded 5' primer. A template-switch 5' adaptor carrying 12 random nucleotides introduced a unique molecular identifier onto each TCR beta cDNA molecule. Each sample yielded at least 3 million CDR3-containing paired-end reads. All of the RNA was converted into first-strand cDNA using the Mint cDNA synthesis kit, with a TRBC-specific oligonucleotide serving as the primer. After uracil-DNA glycosylase treatment, a first 18-cycle PCR used universal primers M1SS and BC2_uni_R on all cDNA. From the authors' description of their analysis: Each sample was normalized by randomly selecting 1 million high-quality reads, each carrying a distinct molecular identifier. Instead of being binned into consensus sequences, reads with shared molecular identifiers were discarded. MiTCR, set to a Q25 quality threshold and the strictest error-elimination algorithm, was used for CDR3 identification, clonotype clustering and error correction. A nonparametric unseen species model with Euler transformation was used to estimate a lower bound on total TCR beta diversity. The public reads were quality trimmed at Q25 with fastp and then assembled into clones with MiXCR by TCRdb, keeping productive beta chains. A single entry per CDR3 protein holds the most common genes and DNA from its merged rows. The V and J calls follow TCRdb's processing rather than the paper's. The sample profile shows 2 million or so distinct CDR3 sequences; about 49% of them were found once. 2.1% of the sample goes to the ten largest clones.

The CDR3 contains 16 residues, cysteine and phenylalanine counted. Only CDR3 DNA remains: 48 bases, in frame from the first base. Via the germline V gene, CDR1 is SGHDT and CDR2 YYEEEE. The sample belongs to a study of blood T cells in healthy people across ages (dated by TCRdb to 2015 to 2017). Study-wide context: In model experiments, template switching captured about one uniquely barcoded TCR beta cDNA molecule for every two T cells. The donors were split into four age groups: young (average 16 years), middle-aged (nearly 40), aged (approximately 60) and long-lived (roughly 80). To avoid experimental bias, donors of different ages were randomly spread across the sequencing lanes. For two donors (one aged 18 to 30 and one aged 80 or older), the study analyzed two additional independent replicas of 1 million unique cDNA reads from the same blood draw. To track age-related changes in TCR beta repertoire diversity, the study relied on deep sequencing normalized with unique cDNA molecular identifiers.

On the study overall, not on this receptor specifically: Because profiling used bulk unsorted PBMCs, naive and antigen-experienced compartments could not be compared conclusively. Estimates of total diversity based on one million sequenced T cells were considered lower bounds and underestimates. As age increased, observed TCR beta diversity per million T cells dropped in a roughly linear way, and a significant reduction was already evident by age roughly 40. There was a strong correlation between observed TCR beta diversity and the percentage of naive T cells measured by flow cytometry. Compared with the aged group, more naive CD4+ T cells, fewer expanded clones and increased TCR diversity were shown by the long-lived group, suggesting age selection. The CMV infection status of donors was not known, potentially confounding age-related changes in expanded clonotypes.

Sequencing was performed on blood. This sequence uses TRBV5-6 and TRBJ2-4; 9 bases in between match TRBD1. The assigned J gene may be wrong: the sequence end matches TRBJ2-7 better. The source of this sequence is a woman between 40 and 55 years old in good health. The CDR3 protein: CASTTMTGTGIYEQYF. The DNA sequence reads TGTGCCAGCACCACGATGACCGGGACAGGGATCTACGAGCAGTACTTC.